Following are 4 T cell receptor beta chains from one sample sequenced in a study of identical twins (dated by TCRdb to 2016 to 2018). Library prep was done by 5' RACE. These reads were obtained on an Illumina HiSeq 2000. Through fastp at Q25 and MiXCR, TCRdb rebuilt clones from the public reads, retaining in-frame beta chains. Rows with one shared CDR3 protein collapse into an entry with the most common genes and DNA. The sample records fewer than 800,000 distinct CDR3 sequences, under 8.5% of which are singletons. 1.6% of the sample belongs to the ten largest clones. The same data also went into a second study, on yellow fever vaccine responses in identical twins.

What was sequenced was PBMCs. The receptors derive from a woman aged 18-29 years in good health.

This clonotype was seen repeatedly, ten times or more. The genes are TRBV2 and TRBJ2-2; 11 bases are shared with TRBD2. CDR1 and CDR2 from the germline V gene are SNHLY and FYNNEI. The CDR3 is made up of 17 amino acids. The V and J ends lost 3 bases and 1 base, in that order; junction bases with no gene match: 4. In nucleotides, the CDR3 is TGTGCCAGCAGTGATACTAGCGGGGGCCTGAACACCGGGGAGCTGTTTTTT. It is translated as CASSDTSGGLNTGELFF.

There are many counts of this clonotype. The gene calls are TRBV5-1 and TRBJ2-1; 7 bases match TRBD2. Germline CDR1 SGHRS, CDR2 YFSETQ. The CDR3 totals 15 residues. Germline trimming cut 0 bases from V and 5 bases from J; bases unmatched to any gene: 5. The CDR3 here is CASSLATAGNNEQFF. In nucleotides, the CDR3 is TGCGCCAGCAGCTTGGCCACAGCGGGAAACAATGAGCAGTTCTTC.

This clonotype was observed a single time. This sequence joins TRBV20-1 and TRBJ1-3; D gene uncertain. V lost 3 bases and J 1 base, leaving 7 bases between the germline ends. CDR1 DFQATT and CDR2 SNEGSKA come from the germline V gene (reference sequence). This CDR3 has 13 residues. CDR3 in amino acids: CSASSGSGNTIYF. The CDR3 DNA sequence: TGCAGTGCTAGTTCGGGTTCTGGAAACACCATATATTTT.

A few counts support this clonotype. The J gene is TRBJ2-7, the V gene TRBV27; 7 nucleotides agree with TRBD2. The germline gives CDR1 MNHEY, CDR2 SMNVEV (reference sequence). The CDR3 runs 14 residues. V lost 7 bases and J lost 2; bases outside the gene matches: 8. DNA for the CDR3: TGTGCCAGCAAAGGGAGGGATGGACCCTACGAGCAGTACTTC. This encodes CASKGRDGPYEQYF.